The rows below give T cell receptor beta chains drawn from one sample of a study of T cell responses to AZD1222 COVID-19 vaccine. Libraries were prepared by immunoSEQ multiplex PCR; TCRdb keeps only in-frame clonotypes and omits some of them. The sample has around 120,000 clones, roughly 91% seen once. The sample here was peripheral blood, taken 28 days after the second AZD1222 dose. The receptors come from an adult who received the AZD1222 COVID-19 vaccine. CDR3s include the opening cysteine and the closing phenylalanine or tryptophan. The D gene is left open where the match is weak. Size is omitted from some rows. Given values are once, few, many or a class for expanded clones.

V gene	clone size	CDR3 length	J gene	D gene	CDR3 DNA	CDR3 protein
TRBV19	NA	12	TRBJ2-3	NA	TGTGCCAGTAGGTCACTCACAGATACGCAGTATTTT	CASRSLTDTQYF
TRBV7-3	NA	14	TRBJ2-1	NA	TGTGCCAGCAGCTTAAGTGGGGGCGACAATGAGCAGTTCTTC	CASSLSGGDNEQFF
TRBV15	once	17	TRBJ2-3	NA	TGTGCCACCAGCAGAGATGGTAGTGTCAGGGTGGCAGATACGCAGTATTTT	CATSRDGSVRVADTQYF
TRBV28	NA	19	TRBJ1-5	TRBD1	TGTGCCAGCAGTTCTCGTCAGGGGGGAGAACGTAGAGCTTATCAGCCCCAGCATTTT	CASSSRQGGERRAYQPQHF
TRBV4-2	NA	16	TRBJ1-2	NA	TGTGCCAGCAGCCAAGACCGCACTATCCCTAACTATGGCTACACCTTC	CASSQDRTIPNYGYTF
TRBV25-1	once	16	TRBJ1-1	NA	TGTGCCAGCAGTGAGACCCCGGGGAGGTGGGGATTCGTGGCTTTCTTT	CASSETPGRWGFVAFF
TRBV6-5	NA	13	TRBJ1-1	NA	TGTGCCAGCAATAGGGCCTCAAACACTGAAGCTTTCTTT	CASNRASNTEAFF
TRBV12-3/TRBV12-4	NA	13	TRBJ1-1	NA	TGTGCCAGCAGTTTCGAGGGGATCGCTGAAGCTTTCTTT	CASSFEGIAEAFF
TRBV27	NA	13	TRBJ1-5	NA	TGTGCCAGCAGTTTCGACAGAAATCAGCCCCAGCATTTT	CASSFDRNQPQHF
TRBV5-1	once	14	TRBJ1-4	NA	TGCGCCAGCAGCTGGGGGGGAACTAATGAAAAACTGTTTTTT	CASSWGGTNEKLFF
TRBV11-2	once	12	TRBJ2-4	NA	TGTGCCAGCAGCTTAGTTGGGGGACCAGGATACTTC	CASSLVGGPGYF
TRBV6-1	NA	15	TRBJ2-5	TRBD2	TGTGCCAGCAGTGACCTCGGGGGGGGCCAAGAGACCCAGTACTTC	CASSDLGGGQETQYF
TRBV7-2	NA	19	TRBJ2-2	TRBD2	TGTGCCAGCAGCTTAGACCCTCGAGCGGGGGGACTGAACACCGGGGAGCTGTTTTTT	CASSLDPRAGGLNTGELFF
TRBV7-2	once	15	TRBJ1-2	NA	TGTGCCAGCAGCTTAGCCCGGGACACACCTCGAGGCTACACCTTC	CASSLARDTPRGYTF
TRBV5-6	NA	12	TRBJ1-4	NA	TGTGCCAGCAGAGCCGGGAATGAAAAACTGTTTTTT	CASRAGNEKLFF
TRBV2	NA	16	TRBJ2-1	NA	TGTGCCAGCAGGGATCCCGGGGATAGCTCCTACAATGAGCAGTTCTTC	CASRDPGDSSYNEQFF
TRBV6-4	once	15	TRBJ1-2	TRBD1	TGTGCCAGCAGTGCAACGGGACAGGGCATCTATGGCTACACCTTC	CASSATGQGIYGYTF
TRBV11-2	NA	12	TRBJ2-1	TRBD1	TGTGCCAGCAGCGTCATGGACAGGGGGCAGTTCTTC	CASSVMDRGQFF
TRBV21-1	NA	15	TRBJ2-1	NA	TGTGCCAGCAGTGCTAGCGGGGACCCCTACAATGAGCAGTTCTTC	CASSASGDPYNEQFF
TRBV30	few	15	TRBJ2-2	NA	TGTGCCTGGAGTGTACGCCGGCCATTCACCGGGGAGCTGTTTTTT	CAWSVRRPFTGELFF
TRBV9	NA	17	TRBJ2-1	TRBD2	TGTGCCAGCAGCGTAGGGAATCTGGCGGGAGGGGACAATGAGCAGTTCTTC	CASSVGNLAGGDNEQFF
TRBV2	NA	15	TRBJ1-6	NA	TGTGCCAGCAGTGAGGAGGGGCAATATAATTCACCCCTCCACTTT	CASSEEGQYNSPLHF
TRBV12-3/TRBV12-4	NA	12	TRBJ2-1	NA	TGTGCCAGCAGGTTCGAGGGCAATGAGCAGTTCTTC	CASRFEGNEQFF
TRBV19	NA	15	TRBJ1-1	TRBD1	TGTGCCAGTATCTTGCGGACAGGGGGCTCGACTGAAGCTTTCTTT	CASILRTGGSTEAFF
TRBV7-2	NA	14	TRBJ2-1	NA	TGTGCCAGCAGCTTGGCAGGCCCGACGGGGGAGCAGTTCTTC	CASSLAGPTGEQFF
TRBV18	NA	15	TRBJ2-7	TRBD2	TGTGCCAGCTCACCTCGTCGACTAGCGGATTACGAGCAGTACTTC	CASSPRRLADYEQYF
TRBV6-1	NA	15	TRBJ1-2	NA	TGTGCCAGCAGTGAAGTAAGAGGGCGCAACTATGGCTACACCTTC	CASSEVRGRNYGYTF
TRBV4-2	few	15	TRBJ2-3	NA	TGTGCCAGCAGCCAAGGGCAGGGTATCACAGATACGCAGTATTTT	CASSQGQGITDTQYF
TRBV20-1	NA	11	TRBJ2-7	NA	TGCAGTGCTAGACGGGGGCTTGAGCAGTACTTC	CSARRGLEQYF
TRBV7-2	NA	17	TRBJ1-3	TRBD1	TGTGCCAGCAGCTACCTAGGACAGGGATTCTCTGGAAACACCATATATTTT	CASSYLGQGFSGNTIYF
TRBV28	NA	16	TRBJ2-7	NA	TGTGCCAGCAGTTTAACGGGCACTTCGGCAACCTACGAGCAGTACTTC	CASSLTGTSATYEQYF
TRBV6-5	NA	14	TRBJ1-4	TRBD1	TGTGCCAGCAGTTACAGGGGGCTAAATGAAAAACTGTTTTTT	CASSYRGLNEKLFF
TRBV4-3	NA	15	TRBJ1-1	NA	TGCGCCAGCAGCCACCTGACAGGCCGGGGTACTGAAGCTTTCTTT	CASSHLTGRGTEAFF
TRBV14	once	16	TRBJ1-2	TRBD1	TGTGCCAGCAGCCATAGGACAGGTTCGCCCTTGTATGGCTACACCTTC	CASSHRTGSPLYGYTF
TRBV7-2	NA	15	TRBJ1-2	TRBD1	TGTGCCAGCAGCTTCTATCCGGGACAGGGAGGTGGCTACACCTTC	CASSFYPGQGGGYTF
TRBV9	NA	14	TRBJ2-7	TRBD1	TGTGCCAGCAGCGTATCCACAGGGGTCCACGAGCAGTACTTC	CASSVSTGVHEQYF
TRBV6-2/TRBV6-3	NA	14	TRBJ1-1	NA	TGTGCCAGCAGTTGGGGCGGGGAGAACACTGAAGCTTTCTTT	CASSWGGENTEAFF
TRBV7-2	NA	14	TRBJ2-7	NA	TGTGCCAGCAGCTCCTCGGGGGACTCCTACGAGCAGTACTTC	CASSSSGDSYEQYF
TRBV7-3	NA	14	TRBJ1-2	TRBD1	TGTGCCAGCAGTCGGTCAGGGGGCTACTATGGCTACACCTTC	CASSRSGGYYGYTF
TRBV5-1	once	14	TRBJ1-2	NA	TGCGCCAGCAGCCTGGGCAAGAACCCTTATGGCTACACCTTC	CASSLGKNPYGYTF
TRBV6-1	NA	13	TRBJ1-5	NA	TGTGCCAGCAGTGAAAGTTGGATCCAGCCCCAGCATTTT	CASSESWIQPQHF
TRBV19	few	16	TRBJ1-5	NA	TGTGCCAGTTCCCTCGCGGGGGGCTATAGCAATCAGCCCCAGCATTTT	CASSLAGGYSNQPQHF
TRBV5-1	once	16	TRBJ1-6	TRBD1	TGCGCCAGCAGCTCTTCAGCCGGGACAGATAATTCACCCCTCCACTTT	CASSSSAGTDNSPLHF
TRBV14	NA	20	TRBJ2-7	NA	TGTGCCAGCAGCCCAGGATTGGGCGACGACCTTTGGCCCCCAGCCTACGAGCAGTACTTC	CASSPGLGDDLWPPAYEQYF
TRBV3-1/TRBV3-2	NA	16	TRBJ2-6	NA	TGTGCCAGCAGCCCAGCGAGGGTCTCTGGGGCCAACGTCCTGACTTTC	CASSPARVSGANVLTF
TRBV5-6	NA	16	TRBJ2-3	TRBD1	TGTGCCAGCAGCTGGGGGACAGGGGTGGGGACAGATACGCAGTATTTT	CASSWGTGVGTDTQYF
TRBV29-1	NA	10	TRBJ1-1	NA	TGCAGCGTTGAAGGCCGTGAAGCTTTCTTT	CSVEGREAFF
TRBV2	NA	13	TRBJ2-1	NA	TGTGCCAGCAGCCGGGGTGGGTGGCAAGGGCAGTTCTTC	CASSRGGWQGQFF
TRBV2	NA	15	TRBJ2-2	TRBD2	TGTGCCAGCGAGGGAGGGCGGCCGAACACCGGGGAGCTGTTTTTT	CASEGGRPNTGELFF
TRBV7-2	NA	16	TRBJ2-1	NA	TGTGCCAGCAGCTTAAACCCCCGTCCATCCTACAATGAGCAGTTCTTC	CASSLNPRPSYNEQFF
TRBV5-6	NA	11	TRBJ1-2	NA	TGTGCCAGCAGCTTGGGGTATGGCTACACCTTC	CASSLGYGYTF
TRBV19	NA	14	TRBJ1-5	NA	TGTGCCAGTACTTTCAACTCGGGCAATCAGCCCCAGCATTTT	CASTFNSGNQPQHF
TRBV4-2	few	14	TRBJ1-1	NA	TGTGCCAGCAGCCAAGATCAGTCCTTGGCTGAAGCTTTCTTT	CASSQDQSLAEAFF
TRBV4-3	NA	15	TRBJ1-4	NA	TGCGCCAGCAGCCCCTCAGAAGTCGGGAATGAAAAACTGTTTTTT	CASSPSEVGNEKLFF
TRBV10-3	NA	14	TRBJ1-6	NA	TGTGCCACAAACAGGGAAGGAGGGGATTCACCCCTCCACTTT	CATNREGGDSPLHF
TRBV5-1	NA	15	TRBJ2-7	TRBD2	TGCGCCAGCAGCTCACAGGAGCGGGGGGCCGGGGAGCAGTACTTC	CASSSQERGAGEQYF
TRBV4-2	NA	13	TRBJ2-1	NA	TGTGCCAGCAGCCAAGATGGGGGGAATGAGCAGTTCTTC	CASSQDGGNEQFF
TRBV19	NA	16	TRBJ2-7	TRBD2	TGTGCCAGTAGTCAAACGACTAGCGCGGCCCGAAGGGAGCAGTACTTC	CASSQTTSAARREQYF
TRBV7-9	NA	17	TRBJ1-4	NA	TGTGCCAGCAGCTTACGAGGGGAGGGGGGCAAAGATGAAAAACTGTTTTTT	CASSLRGEGGKDEKLFF
TRBV5-6	NA	15	TRBJ2-3	NA	TGTGCCAGCAGCTTGGGGCCGTCCCCCACAGATACGCAGTATTTT	CASSLGPSPTDTQYF